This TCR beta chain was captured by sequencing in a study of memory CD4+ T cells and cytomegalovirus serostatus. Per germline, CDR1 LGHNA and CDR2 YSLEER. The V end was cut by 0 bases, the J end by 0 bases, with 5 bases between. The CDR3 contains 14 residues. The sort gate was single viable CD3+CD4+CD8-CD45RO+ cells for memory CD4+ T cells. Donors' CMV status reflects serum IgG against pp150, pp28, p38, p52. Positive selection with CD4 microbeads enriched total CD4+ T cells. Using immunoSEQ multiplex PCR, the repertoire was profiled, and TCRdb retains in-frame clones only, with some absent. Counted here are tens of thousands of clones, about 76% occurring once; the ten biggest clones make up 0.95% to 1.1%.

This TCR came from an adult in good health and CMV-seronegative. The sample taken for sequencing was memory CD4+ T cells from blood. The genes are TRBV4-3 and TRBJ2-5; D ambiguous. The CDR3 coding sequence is TGCGCCAGCAGCCAAGATCAATACCAAGAGACCCAGTACTTC. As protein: CASSQDQYQETQYF.